A selection of T cell receptor beta chains follows, all from one sample in a study of immune characterization of retroperitoneal liposarcoma. Each CDR3 protein is one row after TCRdb ran MiXCR on the PCR reads. Of more than 10,000 distinct CDR3 sequences listed, 47% are singletons. The sequencing sample was made of tumor tissue. The receptor source for this set is a female donor with retroperitoneal liposarcoma. The CDR3 runs from the conserved cysteine through the conserved F or W. A D gene is named only where the DNA matches it firmly. Where a row states a size, it is once, few, many or the class of an expanded clone; other rows omit it.

TRBV6-8	.	.	TRBJ1-2	TGTGCCAGCAGTAACTCAGGAGCCAGACTAAACTATGGCTACACCTTC	CASSNSGARLNYGYTF
TRBV7-8	.	TRBD2	TRBJ2-5	TGTGCCAGCAGTGGACTAGCGGGAGAACAAGAGACCCAGTACTTC	CASSGLAGEQETQYF
TRBV27	.	TRBD2	TRBJ2-1	TGTGCCAGCAGGGGACTAGCGGGGACGGGCAATGAGCAGTTCTTC	CASRGLAGTGNEQFF
TRBV6-1	few	TRBD1	TRBJ1-2	TGTGCCAGCAGAAAAACGACAGGGGAGGGTAACTATGGCTACACCTTC	CASRKTTGEGNYGYTF
TRBV7-6	.	.	TRBJ2-3	TGTGCCAGCAGCTTAGGGACTTTTTCCACAGATACGCAGTATTTT	CASSLGTFSTDTQYF
TRBV11-2	few	.	TRBJ2-1	TGTGCCAGCAGCTTAGAGGTGGACTCCTACGAGCAGTTCTTC	CASSLEVDSYEQFF
TRBV10-1	.	TRBD1	TRBJ2-7	TGCGCCAGCAGTGAAGGGGGCGAAGGCTACGAGCAGTACTTC	CASSEGGEGYEQYF
TRBV11-2	.	TRBD1	TRBJ2-1	TGTGCCAGCAGCTTAGAGTGGACAGGGGGTCGGAGTGAGCAGTTCTTC	CASSLEWTGGRSEQFF
TRBV11-3	many	.	TRBJ2-7	TGTGCCAGCAGCTCATCAGGGAGCTCCTACAATGAGCAGTACTTC	CASSSSGSSYNEQYF
TRBV7-2	once	.	TRBJ2-7	TGTGCCAGCAGCTTGGCCGGGGACTCCCCACGACTCGAGCAGTACTTC	CASSLAGDSPRLEQYF
TRBV6-1	many	.	TRBJ2-6	TGTGCCAGCAGTGAACTTGTCGAAGACTCTGGGGCCAACGTCCTGACTTTC	CASSELVEDSGANVLTF
TRBV12-3/TRBV12-4	.	TRBD2	TRBJ2-1	TGTGCCAGCAGTCCGCCGGCCCGGGGGGGCGGAAACATTCAGGACTTC	CASSPPARGGGNIQDF
TRBV28	.	.	TRBJ2-1	TGTGCCAGCAGTTTGAACGTCTTGGGACAAAGCTACAATGAGCAGTTCTTC	CASSLNVLGQSYNEQFF
TRBV6-5	.	.	TRBJ2-3	TGTGCCAGCAGTTCGAGACAGGTCGGTACAGATACGCAGTATTTT	CASSSRQVGTDTQYF
TRBV6-8	few	TRBD2	TRBJ2-1	TGTGCCAGCAGTTACTCGTGGCTAGCGGGGGCCAATGAGCAGTTCTTC	CASSYSWLAGANEQFF
TRBV6-4	once	TRBD1	TRBJ2-3	TGTGCCAGCAGTGACGGGACAGGGGGTGGAGATACGCAGTATTTT	CASSDGTGGGDTQYF
TRBV12-3/TRBV12-4	.	TRBD1	TRBJ2-5	TGTGCCAGCACCGGACAGGGTCGGAATGAGCAGTACTTC	CASTGQGRNEQYF
TRBV27	many	TRBD1	TRBJ2-2	TGTGCCAGCAATACTTTTGGGACAGGGATCACCGGGGAGCTGTTTTTT	CASNTFGTGITGELFF
TRBV6-6	many	.	TRBJ2-7	TGTGCCAGCAGTTACTTGGCTGAGTCGGCTTACAATGAGCAGTACTTC	CASSYLAESAYNEQYF
TRBV6-1	many	.	TRBJ2-2	TGTGCCAGCAGTGAACAGATAGGGTCGAACACCGGGGAGCTGTTTTTT	CASSEQIGSNTGELFF
TRBV6-1	medium-sized	.	TRBJ2-5	TGTGCCAGCGACGATAGCGGAGAACCCGAAGAGACCCAGTACTTC	CASDDSGEPEETQYF
TRBV30	few	TRBD2	TRBJ2-1	TGTGCCTTACTAAACATCCTAGCGGGTGACGATGAGCAGTTCTTC	CALLNILAGDDEQFF
TRBV7-2	.	.	TRBJ2-1	TGTGCCAGCAGCTTGGGCGTCAGCTCCTACAATGAGCAGTTCTTC	CASSLGVSSYNEQFF
TRBV6-1	few	.	TRBJ1-2	TGTGCCAGCAGTAAGACGAGGGCCTATGGCTACACCTTC	CASSKTRAYGYTF
TRBV7-2	few	TRBD1	TRBJ2-1	TGTGCCAGCAGCTCGATGGACAGGGCCCAAGACGAGCAGTTCTTC	CASSSMDRAQDEQFF
TRBV5-1	.	TRBD1	TRBJ2-7	TGCGCCAGCAGCTTGACCTCTATCTTACAGGGGGCCTACGAGCAGTACTTC	CASSLTSILQGAYEQYF
TRBV7-6	medium-sized	.	TRBJ1-6	TGTGCCAGCAGCCCACTGGCCAGGGGACTTTCACCCCTCCACTTT	CASSPLARGLSPLHF
TRBV6-1	many	.	TRBJ2-7	TGTGCCAGCAGCGAGGCGACCGAGCAGTACTTC	CASSEATEQYF
TRBV10-1	.	TRBD2	TRBJ2-1	TGCACCAGCAGTAAATTACTAGCGGGGGGGATTAATGAGCAGTTCTTC	CTSSKLLAGGINEQFF
TRBV25-1	.	.	TRBJ2-5	TGTGCCAGCAGTGGAAGAGTTTTTGAGCAGTACTTC	CASSGRVFEQYF
TRBV6-5	.	TRBD1	TRBJ1-4	TGTGCCAGCGGGACAGCTAATAATGAAAAACTGTTTTTT	CASGTANNEKLFF
TRBV7-2	.	.	TRBJ2-5	TGTGCCAGCAGCTTAGCGCGACTAGGGGGGGGTGGGGAGACCCAGTACTTC	CASSLARLGGGGETQYF
TRBV7-2	.	TRBD2	TRBJ2-3	TGTGCCAGCAGCTCCGTTGGGGCGGGACTAGCAGGGGATACGCAGTATTTT	CASSSVGAGLAGDTQYF
TRBV7-2	few	.	TRBJ2-5	TGTGCCAGCAGCTTCCAGGGCACTAGTCGGGCGGAGACCCAGTACTTC	CASSFQGTSRAETQYF
TRBV12-3/TRBV12-4	.	.	TRBJ2-5	TGTGCCAGCAGCCTAACGACCAAGGAGACCCAGTACTTC	CASSLTTKETQYF
TRBV6-1	.	.	TRBJ1-2	TGTGCCAGCAGTGAAACACACTATGGCTACACCTTC	CASSETHYGYTF
TRBV7-8	.	TRBD2	TRBJ2-7	TGTGCCAGCAGCGTCGCTAGCGGGTTGGCCTACAATGAGCAGTACTTC	CASSVASGLAYNEQYF
TRBV27	few	.	TRBJ2-1	TGTGCCAGCAGTTTGAGTCTACCCAACTACAATGAGCAGTTCTTC	CASSLSLPNYNEQFF
TRBV6-1	.	TRBD2	TRBJ2-7	TGTGCCAGCACCCCCAGGGTCGGGGGGGACGAGCAGTACTTC	CASTPRVGGDEQYF
TRBV27	.	TRBD1	TRBJ2-7	TGTGCCAGCAGTTCCACAGGGGCCTACGAGCAGTACTTC	CASSSTGAYEQYF
TRBV6-4	.	.	TRBJ2-5	TGTGCCAGCAGTGATGGAAGTGCCCCGTACTTC	CASSDGSAPYF
TRBV7-8	.	.	TRBJ2-1	TGTGCCAGCACCCTACCCCCACAGGGGGGGGCCTTTACTGAAGAGACCCAGTTCTTC	CASTLPPQGGAFTEETQFF
TRBV27	.	.	TRBJ2-7	TGTGCCAGCAAGAAATACCGGGACTTCGCCTACGAGCAGTACTTC	CASKKYRDFAYEQYF
TRBV6-1	.	TRBD1	TRBJ1-5	TGTGCCAGCAGGCCCGGACAGGGGGGAGATAGCAATCAGCCCCAGCATTTT	CASRPGQGGDSNQPQHF
TRBV6-1	large	.	TRBJ2-1	TGTGCCAGCGGCCCGGCTGGGGAGCTACCGTTCTTC	CASGPAGELPFF
TRBV28	.	.	TRBJ1-6	TGTGCCAGCAGTTCGGTTACAGGCCCCGCCTCACCCCTCCACTTT	CASSSVTGPASPLHF
TRBV7-2	many	TRBD1	TRBJ1-3	TGTGCCAGCAGCCCGGACAGGGTGGACGGAAACACCATATATTTT	CASSPDRVDGNTIYF
TRBV6-2/TRBV6-3	.	TRBD1	TRBJ1-1	TGTGCCAGCAGTTCGACGACAGGGGGCACTGAAGCTTTCTTT	CASSSTTGGTEAFF
TRBV10-1	.	.	TRBJ2-1	TGCGCCAGCAGCCGGGACACCTGGGGGAATGAGCAGTTCTTC	CASSRDTWGNEQFF
TRBV11-2	.	.	TRBJ2-1	TGTGCCAGCAGCTTAATGCCGGACGCCTACGAGCAGTTCTTC	CASSLMPDAYEQFF
TRBV12-3/TRBV12-4	.	.	TRBJ2-3	TGTGCCAGCAGTTTAAAGGATACGCAGTATTTT	CASSLKDTQYF
TRBV6-6	few	.	TRBJ2-2	TGTGCCAGCAGTTACGGTCTAGTCGCCGGGGAGCTGTTTTTT	CASSYGLVAGELFF
TRBV11-3	medium-sized	.	TRBJ2-1	TGTGCCAGCAGCTTAGATCTTGTGGCCGACCCGCAGGACGAGCAGTTCTTC	CASSLDLVADPQDEQFF
TRBV25-1	few	TRBD1	TRBJ2-5	TGTGCCAGCAGTGAATACAGGGGGCAAGAGACCCAGTACTTC	CASSEYRGQETQYF
TRBV27	.	.	TRBJ2-5	TGTGCCACCGCGGTTTCGCGGGACCCCCAAGAGACCCAGTACTTC	CATAVSRDPQETQYF
TRBV7-8	.	TRBD2	TRBJ2-5	TGTGCCAGCAGCTTATTAGCGGGGGGACTCTCCTACAATGAGCAGTACTTC	CASSLLAGGLSYNEQYF
TRBV6-5	.	TRBD1	TRBJ1-4	TGTGCCAGCAGTTACTACAGGGGTTCAACTAATGAAAAACTGTTTTTT	CASSYYRGSTNEKLFF
TRBV6-1	medium-sized	TRBD1	TRBJ1-1	TGTGCCAGCTCTTACAGGGGGTATTTAAACACTGAAGCTTTCTTT	CASSYRGYLNTEAFF